Below, one TCR beta chain is given with its context. The antigen is unknown. The V end lost 8 bases, the J end lost 1 base, and 14 bases lay between the germline ends. Germline V gene sequence: CDR1 SGHAT, CDR2 FQNNGV. This CDR3 has 14 residues. This sample is part of a study of a mutant IDH1 vaccine in newly diagnosed glioma. Study as a whole: Before enrollment, the patients had been treated with radiotherapy alone, temozolomide alone, or both together. Most of them had received both.

Study findings and constraints: Among all patients, vaccine-induced immune responses occurred in approximately 93%.

The assay was immunoSEQ multiplex PCR, and TCRdb's table has in-frame clones only and misses some. The table records 52,000 or so clones, roughly 80% of them present only once. Time point described: week 23, last vaccination. All doses held 300 ug of mutant IDH1 20-mer peptide, with topical imiquimod. The chain joins TRBV11-2 to TRBJ1-2; a possible D gene is TRBD1 (5 bases). This receptor was taken from a middle-aged man with glioma. Sequenced here: PBMCs, sampled from a glioma patient whose treatment included an IDH1 peptide vaccine. Here the CDR3 reads CASVGPNLNYGYTF. Here the CDR3 DNA reads TGTGCCAGCGTGGGGCCGAACCTTAACTATGGCTACACCTTC.